What follows is one TCR beta chain and its context. The method was immunoSEQ multiplex PCR; TCRdb's version includes in-frame clones alone and lacks a portion of them. The sample has about 74,000 clones; more than 85% are singletons. The V end was cut by 5 bases, the J end by 10 bases, with 12 bases between. CDR3 length equals 12 residues. Germline CDR1 is LNHDA and CDR2 is SQIVND (reference sequence). The sample is drawn from a study of blood T cell repertoires in COVID-19. Study-wide background: Both acute and convalescent COVID-19 samples were obtained from the United States, Italy and Spain.

This receptor was obtained from a middle-aged man with COVID-19, enrolled during active disease. Sequencing input: peripheral blood. The chain employs TRBV19 and TRBJ2-1, with D unresolved. Here the CDR3 reads CASSRPGAEQFF. The CDR3 nucleotides are TGTGCCAGTAGTCGCCCGGGTGCGGAGCAGTTCTTC.